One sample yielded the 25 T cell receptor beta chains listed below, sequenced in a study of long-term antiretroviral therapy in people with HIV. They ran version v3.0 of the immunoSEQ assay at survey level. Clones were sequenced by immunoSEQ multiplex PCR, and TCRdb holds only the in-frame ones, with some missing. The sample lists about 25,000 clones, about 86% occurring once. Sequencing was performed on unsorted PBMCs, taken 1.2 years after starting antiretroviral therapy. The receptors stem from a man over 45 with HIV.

The CDR3 loop reads CASSSTVGGDIPQYF. The CDR3 DNA follows: TGTGCCAGCAGCTCGACAGTCGGAGGTGATATTCCTCAGTACTTC. The V and J genes are TRBV7-6 and TRBJ2-7; the D call may be TRBD1 or TRBD2 (5 bases each). The germline CDR1 and CDR2 sequences are SGHVS and FNYEAQ. V was pared by 4 bases and J by 10 bases, with 23 bases between. The CDR3 runs to 15 residues. Combining the CDR3 with reference TRBV7-6 and TRBJ2-7 gives the whole variable domain GAGVSQSPRYKVTKRGQDVALRCDPISGHVSLYWYRQALGQGPEFLTYFNYEAQQDKSGLPNDRFSAERPEGSISTLTIQRTEQRDSAMYRCASSSTVGGDIPQYFGPGTRLTVT.

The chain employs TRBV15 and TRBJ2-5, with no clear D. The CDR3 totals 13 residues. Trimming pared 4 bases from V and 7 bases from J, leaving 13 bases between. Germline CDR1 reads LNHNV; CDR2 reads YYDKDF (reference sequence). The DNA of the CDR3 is TGTGCCACCAGCAACGAAAAGGGTACGACCCAGTACTTC. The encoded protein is CATSNEKGTTQYF.

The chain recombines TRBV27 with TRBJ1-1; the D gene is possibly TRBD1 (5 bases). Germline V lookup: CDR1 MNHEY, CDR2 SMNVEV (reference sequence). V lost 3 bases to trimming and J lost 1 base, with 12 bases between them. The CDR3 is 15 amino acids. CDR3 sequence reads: CASSFTTTGNTEAFF. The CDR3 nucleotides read TGTGCCAGCAGTTTCACTACCACAGGGAACACTGAAGCTTTCTTT.

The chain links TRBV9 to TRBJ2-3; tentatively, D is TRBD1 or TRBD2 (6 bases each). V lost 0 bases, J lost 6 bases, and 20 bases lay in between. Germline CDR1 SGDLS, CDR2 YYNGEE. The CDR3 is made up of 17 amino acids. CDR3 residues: CASSVAKGGSGMDTQYF. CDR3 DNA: TGTGCCAGCAGCGTAGCTAAAGGGGGGTCAGGAATGGATACGCAGTATTTT.

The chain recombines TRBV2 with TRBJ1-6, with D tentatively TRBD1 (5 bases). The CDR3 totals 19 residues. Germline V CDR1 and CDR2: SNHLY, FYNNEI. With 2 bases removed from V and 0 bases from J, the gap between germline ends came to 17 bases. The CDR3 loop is CASSEPDWGEGSYNSPLHF. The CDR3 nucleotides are TGTGCCAGCAGTGAACCCGATTGGGGGGAGGGCTCCTATAATTCACCCCTCCACTTT. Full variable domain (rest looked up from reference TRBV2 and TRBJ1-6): EPEVTQTPSHQVTQMGQEVILRCVPISNHLYFYWYRQILGQKVEFLVSFYNNEISEKSEIFDDQFSVERPDGSNFTLKIRSTKLEDSAMYFCASSEPDWGEGSYNSPLHFGNGTRLTVT.

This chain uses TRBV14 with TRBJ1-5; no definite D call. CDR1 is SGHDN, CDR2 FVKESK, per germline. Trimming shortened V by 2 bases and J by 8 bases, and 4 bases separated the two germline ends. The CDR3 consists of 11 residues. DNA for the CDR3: TGTGCCAGCAGCCAATGGAAGCCCCAGCATTTT. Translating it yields CASSQWKPQHF.

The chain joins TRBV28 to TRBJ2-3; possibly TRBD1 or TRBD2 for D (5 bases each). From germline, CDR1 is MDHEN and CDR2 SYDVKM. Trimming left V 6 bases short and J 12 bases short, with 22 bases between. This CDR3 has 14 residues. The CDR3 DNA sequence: TGTGCCAGCAGCTTCCCATCCGGGACGGTGTCCCAGTATTTT. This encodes CASSFPSGTVSQYF. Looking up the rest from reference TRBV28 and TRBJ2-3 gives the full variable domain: DVKVTQSSRYLVKRTGEKVFLECVQDMDHENMFWYRQDPGLGLRLIYFSYDVKMKEKGDIPEGYSVSREKKERFSLILESASTNQTSMYLCASSFPSGTVSQYFGPGTRLTVL.

The CDR3 coding sequence is TGTGCCAGCAGCTTCCCCTACAGCGGGGGGGCTTACAATGAGCAGTTCTTC. It codes for CASSFPYSGGAYNEQFF. The rearrangement uses TRBV28 and TRBJ2-1; 10 nucleotides align to TRBD2. The CDR3 runs 17 residues. Germline CDR1 is MDHEN and CDR2 is SYDVKM. V lost 6 bases, J lost 4 bases, and 12 bases stayed unmatched.

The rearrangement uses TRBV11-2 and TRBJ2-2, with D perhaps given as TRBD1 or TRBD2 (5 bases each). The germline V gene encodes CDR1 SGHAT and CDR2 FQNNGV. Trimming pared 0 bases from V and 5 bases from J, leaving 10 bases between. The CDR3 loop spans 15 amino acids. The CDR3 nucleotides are TGTGCCAGCAGCTTAGATCCTGGGGGTACCGGGGAGCTGTTTTTT. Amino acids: CASSLDPGGTGELFF.

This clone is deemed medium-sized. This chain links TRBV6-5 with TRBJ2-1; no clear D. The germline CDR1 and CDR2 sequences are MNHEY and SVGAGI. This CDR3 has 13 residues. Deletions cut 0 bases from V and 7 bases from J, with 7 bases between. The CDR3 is CASSYSEVNEQFF. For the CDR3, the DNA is TGTGCCAGCAGTTACTCAGAGGTAAATGAGCAGTTCTTC.

The CDR3 nucleotides are TGTGCCAGCAGTCCCTCTGGTGGCAGGGGGGATCCCTACGAGCAGTACTTC. Translating it yields CASSPSGGRGDPYEQYF. The chain has TRBV27 and TRBJ2-7; D might be TRBD1 (7 bases). CDR1 is MNHEY and CDR2 is SMNVEV in the germline V gene (reference sequence). The CDR3 covers 17 residues. Deletions cut 5 bases from V and 2 bases from J, with 22 bases between.

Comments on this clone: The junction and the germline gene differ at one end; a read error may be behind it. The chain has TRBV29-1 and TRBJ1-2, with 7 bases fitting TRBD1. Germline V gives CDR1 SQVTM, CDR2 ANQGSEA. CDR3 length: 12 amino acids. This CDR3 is CSAEEGARGYTF. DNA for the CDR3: TGCAGCGCTGAAGAGGGGGCGCGAGGCTACACCTTC. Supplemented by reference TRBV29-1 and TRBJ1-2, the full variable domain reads SAVISQKPSRDICQRGTSLTIQCQVDSQVTMMFWYRQQPGQSLTLIATANQGSEATYESGFVIDKFPISRPNLTFSTLTVSNMSPEDSSIYLCSAEEGARGYTFGSGTRLTVV.

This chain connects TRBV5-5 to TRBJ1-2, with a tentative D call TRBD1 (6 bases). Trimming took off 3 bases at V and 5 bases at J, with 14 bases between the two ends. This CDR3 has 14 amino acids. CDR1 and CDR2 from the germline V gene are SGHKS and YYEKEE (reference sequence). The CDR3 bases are TGTGCCAGCAGCTCATGGACAGCGCCTTATGGCTACACCTTC. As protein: CASSSWTAPYGYTF. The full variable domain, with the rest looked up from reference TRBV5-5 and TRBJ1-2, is DAGVTQSPTHLIKTRGQQVTLRCSPISGHKSVSWYQQVLGQGPQFIFQYYEKEERGRGNFPDRFSARQFPNYSSELNVNALLLGDSALYLCASSSWTAPYGYTFGSGTRLTVV.

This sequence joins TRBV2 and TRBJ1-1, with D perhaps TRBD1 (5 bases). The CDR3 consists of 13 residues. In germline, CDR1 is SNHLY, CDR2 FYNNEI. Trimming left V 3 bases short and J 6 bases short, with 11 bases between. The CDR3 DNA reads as TGTGCCAGCAGTGACAGGGTTCGGGCTGAAGCTTTCTTT. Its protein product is CASSDRVRAEAFF.

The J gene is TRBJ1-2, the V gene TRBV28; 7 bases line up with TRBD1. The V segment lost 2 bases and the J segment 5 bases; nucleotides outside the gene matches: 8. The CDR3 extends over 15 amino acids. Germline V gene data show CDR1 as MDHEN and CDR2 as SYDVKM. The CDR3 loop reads CASSLAGDRAYGYTF. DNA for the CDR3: TGTGCCAGCAGTTTAGCTGGTGACAGGGCTTATGGCTACACCTTC.

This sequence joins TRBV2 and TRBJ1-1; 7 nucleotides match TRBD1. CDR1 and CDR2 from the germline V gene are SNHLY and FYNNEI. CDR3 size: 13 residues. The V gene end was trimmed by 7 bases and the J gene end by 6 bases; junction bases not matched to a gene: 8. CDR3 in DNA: TGTGCCAGCAAGGGACAGATCTTTTCTGAAGCTTTCTTT. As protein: CASKGQIFSEAFF. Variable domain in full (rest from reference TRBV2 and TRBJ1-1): EPEVTQTPSHQVTQMGQEVILRCVPISNHLYFYWYRQILGQKVEFLVSFYNNEISEKSEIFDDQFSVERPDGSNFTLKIRSTKLEDSAMYFCASKGQIFSEAFFGQGTRLTVV.

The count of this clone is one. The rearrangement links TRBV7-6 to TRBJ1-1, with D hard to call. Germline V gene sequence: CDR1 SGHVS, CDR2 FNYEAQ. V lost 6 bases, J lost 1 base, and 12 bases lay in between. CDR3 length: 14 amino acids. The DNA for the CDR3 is TGTGCCAGCAGTTCTCTTGCAGGGAACACTGAAGCTTTCTTT. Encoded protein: CASSSLAGNTEAFF. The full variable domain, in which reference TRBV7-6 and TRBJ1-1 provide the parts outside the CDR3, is GAGVSQSPRYKVTKRGQDVALRCDPISGHVSLYWYRQALGQGPEFLTYFNYEAQQDKSGLPNDRFSAERPEGSISTLTIQRTEQRDSAMYRCASSSLAGNTEAFFGQGTRLTVV.

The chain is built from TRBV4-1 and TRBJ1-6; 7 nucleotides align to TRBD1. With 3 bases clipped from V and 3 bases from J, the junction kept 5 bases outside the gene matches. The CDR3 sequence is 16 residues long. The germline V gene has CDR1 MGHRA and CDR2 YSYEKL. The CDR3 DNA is TGCGCCAGCAGCCAGCTACAGGGGATCTATAATTCACCCCTCCACTTT. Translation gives CASSQLQGIYNSPLHF.

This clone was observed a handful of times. The CDR3 loop is CASSSLTDSNSPLHF. For the CDR3, the DNA is TGTGCCAGCAGTTCGCTGACGGATTCTAATTCACCCCTCCACTTT. J is TRBJ1-6 and V is TRBV6-6; no reliable D call. Per the germline V gene, CDR1 is MNHNY and CDR2 is SVGAGI (reference sequence). This CDR3 has 15 residues. V lost 4 bases and J lost 6, with 13 bases in between.

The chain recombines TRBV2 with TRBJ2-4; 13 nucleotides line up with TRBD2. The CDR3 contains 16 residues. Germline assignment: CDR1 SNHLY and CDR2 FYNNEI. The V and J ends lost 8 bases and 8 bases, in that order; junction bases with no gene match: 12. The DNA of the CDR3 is TGTGCCAGCTGGAAGGGGACTAGCGGGGCCGGGGACATTCAGTACTTC. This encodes CASWKGTSGAGDIQYF.

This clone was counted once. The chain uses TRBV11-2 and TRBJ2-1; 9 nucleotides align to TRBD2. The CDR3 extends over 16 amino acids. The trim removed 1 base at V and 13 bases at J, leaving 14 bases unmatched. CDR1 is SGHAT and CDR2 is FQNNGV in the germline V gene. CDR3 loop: CASSLGGGGASRHQFF. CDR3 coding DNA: TGTGCCAGCAGCTTAGGCGGCGGGGGGGCTTCCCGGCATCAGTTCTTC.

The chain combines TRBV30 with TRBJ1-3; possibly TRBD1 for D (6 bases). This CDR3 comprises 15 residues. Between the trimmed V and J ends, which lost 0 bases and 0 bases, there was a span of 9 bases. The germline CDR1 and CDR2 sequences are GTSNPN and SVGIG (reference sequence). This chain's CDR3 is CAWSVHRDSGNTIYF. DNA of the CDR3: TGTGCCTGGAGTGTACACAGGGACTCTGGAAACACCATATATTTT.

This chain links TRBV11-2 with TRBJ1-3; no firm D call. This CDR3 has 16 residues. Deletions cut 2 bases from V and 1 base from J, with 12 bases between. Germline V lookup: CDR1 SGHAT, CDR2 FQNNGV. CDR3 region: CASSLRGGGSGNTIYF. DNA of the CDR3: TGTGCCAGCAGCTTAAGAGGAGGAGGGTCTGGAAACACCATATATTTT.

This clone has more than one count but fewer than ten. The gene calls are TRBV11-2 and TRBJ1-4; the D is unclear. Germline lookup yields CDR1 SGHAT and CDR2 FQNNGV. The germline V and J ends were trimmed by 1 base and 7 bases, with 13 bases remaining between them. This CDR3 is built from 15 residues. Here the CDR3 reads CASSLGTNSAEKLFF. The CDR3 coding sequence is TGTGCCAGCAGCTTAGGGACGAACAGCGCTGAAAAACTGTTTTTT.

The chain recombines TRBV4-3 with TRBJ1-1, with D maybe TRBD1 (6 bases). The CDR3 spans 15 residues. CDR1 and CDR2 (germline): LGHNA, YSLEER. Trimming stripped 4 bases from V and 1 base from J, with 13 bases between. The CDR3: CASSPAGTSNTEAFF. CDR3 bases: TGCGCCAGCAGCCCCGCCGGGACATCGAACACTGAAGCTTTCTTT.